This is a list of T cell receptor beta chains from one sample in a study of cytotoxic CD8 clonotypes in ibrutinib-treated CLL. Only in-frame clones appear in the TCRdb table, and some are missing; sequencing was by immunoSEQ multiplex PCR. The sample lists 53,000 or so clones; 50% to 70% were seen once. The sample was PBMCs, taken at disease progression, from a patient treated with ibrutinib. These receptors were taken from a human donor with chronic lymphocytic leukemia. The CDR3 runs from the conserved cysteine through the conserved F or W. The D gene is left open where the match is weak. Size is stated for part of the rows, as once, few or many counts, or as a class when the clone is expanded.

J | D | size | V | CDR3 | DNA
TRBJ2-2 | TRBD1 | . | TRBV6-6 | CATLRGRLTGELFF | TGTGCCACACTCAGGGGGCGCCTAACCGGGGAGCTGTTTTTT
TRBJ2-1 | TRBD2 | . | TRBV5-1 | CASSSGTSGFSSYNEQFF | TGCGCCAGCAGCAGTGGGACTAGCGGGTTCAGCTCCTACAATGAGCAGTTCTTC
TRBJ1-1 | . | . | TRBV6-5 | CASSQQGNPEAFF | TGTGCCAGCAGCCAGCAGGGTAATCCTGAAGCTTTCTTT
TRBJ1-2 | . | . | TRBV7-8 | CASSLLGRANYGYTF | TGTGCCAGCAGCTTACTAGGCAGGGCTAACTATGGCTACACCTTC
TRBJ2-5 | . | . | TRBV5-1 | CASSMAEQETQYF | TGCGCCAGCAGCATGGCAGAACAAGAGACCCAGTACTTC
TRBJ1-2 | TRBD1 | . | TRBV6-5 | CASSRQGGVGYGYTF | TGTGCCAGCAGCCGACAGGGAGGGGTGGGCTATGGCTACACCTTC
TRBJ2-7 | TRBD1 | . | TRBV4-1 | CASSQVGQGHYEQYF | TGCGCCAGCAGCCAAGTGGGACAGGGTCACTACGAGCAGTACTTC
TRBJ1-2 | . | . | TRBV2 | CASSPPLNLGGGYTF | TGTGCCAGCAGTCCACCTCTCAACTTAGGGGGTGGCTACACCTTC
TRBJ1-1 | . | . | TRBV28 | CASSSPAARNTEAFF | TGTGCCAGCAGTTCCCCGGCAGCCAGGAACACTGAAGCTTTCTTT
TRBJ1-4 | . | . | TRBV9 | CASSPDLDFFPEKLFF | TGTGCCAGCAGCCCCGACTTGGATTTTTTTCCTGAAAAACTGTTTTTT
TRBJ1-5 | . | . | TRBV15 | CATSRGGGITPDSNQPQHF | TGTGCCACCAGCAGAGGAGGAGGGATTACCCCCGATAGCAATCAGCCCCAGCATTTT
TRBJ1-1 | . | . | TRBV7-9 | CASSLVLVGEGNTEAFF | TGTGCCAGCAGCTTAGTGTTAGTCGGGGAGGGGAACACTGAAGCTTTCTTT
TRBJ1-1 | . | . | TRBV7-2 | CASLPRGTENTEAFF | TGTGCCAGCCTACCAAGAGGGACGGAGAACACTGAAGCTTTCTTT
TRBJ2-7 | TRBD1 | . | TRBV2 | CASSEGTGGSYEQYF | TGTGCCAGCAGTGAAGGGACAGGGGGCTCCTACGAGCAGTACTTC
TRBJ2-7 | . | . | TRBV7-6 | CASSGMEGTYEQYF | TGTGCCAGCAGCGGTATGGAAGGCACCTACGAGCAGTACTTC
TRBJ1-1 | . | . | TRBV2 | CASRAYPTASEAFF | TGTGCCAGCAGAGCCTACCCGACAGCCTCTGAAGCTTTCTTT
TRBJ2-1 | . | . | TRBV5-6 | CASSLIGALDNEQFF | TGTGCCAGCAGCTTGATAGGGGCGCTTGACAATGAGCAGTTCTTC
TRBJ2-5 | TRBD1 | . | TRBV5-1 | CASSLAGTGGAETQYF | TGCGCCAGCAGCTTGGCCGGGACAGGGGGTGCGGAGACCCAGTACTTC
TRBJ1-6 | . | . | TRBV27 | CASRQTGSWFYNSPLHF | TGTGCCAGCAGGCAAACAGGGTCCTGGTTCTATAATTCACCCCTCCACTTT
TRBJ1-6 | . | . | TRBV7-2 | CASSREPYNSPLHF | TGTGCCAGCAGCCGGGAGCCGTATAATTCACCCCTCCACTTT
TRBJ2-3 | . | . | TRBV27 | CASSLIAASTDTQYF | TGTGCCAGCAGTTTAATAGCGGCTAGCACAGATACGCAGTATTTT
TRBJ2-7 | TRBD1 | few | TRBV7-6 | CASSLNGKGGNYEQYF | TGTGCCAGCAGCTTAAATGGAAAAGGGGGCAACTACGAGCAGTACTTC
TRBJ2-6 | . | few | TRBV28 | CASSLGGAGANVLTF | TGTGCCAGCAGTTTGGGGGGAGCTGGGGCCAACGTCCTGACTTTC
TRBJ1-3 | . | once | TRBV20-1 | CSARAGNTIYF | TGCAGTGCTAGAGCCGGAAACACCATATATTTT
TRBJ1-2 | TRBD1 | few | TRBV5-1 | CASSEGQGSRGYTF | TGCGCCAGCAGCGAGGGACAGGGCAGTCGGGGCTACACCTTC